This is a list of T cell receptor beta chains from one sample in a study of response to subunit inactivated influenza vaccine. TCRdb called the RT-PCR reads again in MiXCR, with one record for every CDR3 protein. The sample carries 550,000 to 650,000 distinct CDR3 sequences, approximately 12% recorded once. The sequenced sample was PBMCs from blood, obtained on the day of vaccination. The receptors derive from a man between 45 and 60 years old who received an inactivated influenza vaccine. Each CDR3 is given with its conserved first and last residue. A D gene is named only where the DNA matches it firmly. Clone size is shown for a subset of rows, as once, few, many or a class of expanded clone.

J gene | D gene | V gene | clone size | CDR3 protein | CDR3 DNA
TRBJ2-5 | TRBD1 | TRBV11-2 | few | CASSRGRGLEETQYF | TGTGCCAGCAGCCGGGGAAGGGGGCTAGAAGAGACCCAGTACTTC
TRBJ2-3 | NA | TRBV5-1 | NA | CASSLVLAEGLDTQYF | TGCGCCAGCAGCTTGGTGCTAGCAGAAGGGTTAGATACGCAGTATTTT
TRBJ2-7 | TRBD2 | TRBV7-8 | few | CASSLGGGGLPYEQYF | TGTGCCAGCAGCTTAGGAGGCGGGGGACTCCCCTACGAGCAGTACTTC
TRBJ2-1 | TRBD1 | TRBV5-1 | many | CASSLGTGGNEQFF | TGCGCCAGCAGCTTGGGGACAGGGGGCAATGAGCAGTTCTTC
TRBJ1-1 | NA | TRBV28 | once | CASSAGGMGTEAFF | TGTGCCAGCAGTGCCGGAGGCATGGGCACTGAAGCTTTCTTT
TRBJ1-6 | NA | TRBV9 | few | CASSVDVTQGSPLHF | TGTGCCAGCAGCGTAGATGTCACCCAGGGCTCACCCCTCCACTTT
TRBJ2-3 | TRBD1 | TRBV5-1 | few | CASSLEGQATDTQYF | TGCGCCAGCAGCTTGGAGGGACAGGCCACAGATACGCAGTATTTT
TRBJ2-3 | TRBD1 | TRBV24-1 | few | CATSIPGQGSTDTQYF | TGTGCCACCAGTATACCGGGACAGGGGAGCACAGATACGCAGTATTTT
TRBJ2-7 | NA | TRBV4-3 | many | CASSQRPRDPYYEQYF | TGCGCCAGCAGCCAAAGGCCACGGGACCCCTACTACGAGCAGTACTTC
TRBJ1-5 | NA | TRBV10-3 | NA | CAISRETGFNQPQHF | TGTGCCATCAGCAGGGAGACGGGCTTTAATCAGCCCCAGCATTTT
TRBJ2-5 | NA | TRBV12-3/TRBV12-4 | few | CASSFPQGPIQETQYF | TGTGCCAGCAGTTTCCCGCAGGGCCCTATCCAAGAGACCCAGTACTTC
TRBJ2-7 | TRBD1 | TRBV4-3 | NA | CASSQDRTGFYEQYF | TGCGCCAGCAGCCAAGACCGGACAGGGTTCTACGAGCAGTACTTC
TRBJ2-1 | TRBD2 | TRBV7-2 | many | CASSLEGTSGRGQFF | TGTGCCAGCAGCTTAGAAGGGACTAGCGGGAGGGGACAGTTCTTC
TRBJ2-7 | NA | TRBV6-2/TRBV6-3 | NA | CASSYSMTPIYEQYF | TGTGCCAGCAGTTACTCGATGACTCCTATCTACGAGCAGTACTTC
TRBJ1-1 | NA | TRBV7-8 | many | CASSWDPGRRHTEAFF | TGTGCCAGCAGCTGGGACCCGGGACGGCGCCACACTGAAGCTTTCTTT
TRBJ1-1 | NA | TRBV12-3/TRBV12-4 | many | CASRMGEEAFF | TGTGCCAGCAGAATGGGAGAAGAAGCTTTCTTT
TRBJ2-7 | NA | TRBV2 | few | CASSEVTVVSYEQYF | TGTGCCAGCAGTGAAGTTACGGTTGTCTCCTACGAGCAGTACTTC
TRBJ2-5 | TRBD2 | TRBV7-2 | NA | CASSLGSVAGGQETQYF | TGTGCCAGCAGCTTAGGGTCGGTAGCGGGGGGGCAAGAGACCCAGTACTTC
TRBJ2-3 | TRBD2 | TRBV6-5 | NA | CASSYLASGASTDTQYF | TGTGCCAGCAGTTACTTGGCTAGCGGAGCTAGCACAGATACGCAGTATTTT
TRBJ2-7 | NA | TRBV11-2 | NA | CASSLERTPSPYEQYF | TGTGCCAGCAGCTTAGAACGTACACCCTCCCCTTACGAGCAGTACTTC
TRBJ2-3 | TRBD2 | TRBV20-1 | few | CSARASGREWEDTQYF | TGCAGTGCTAGAGCCAGCGGGCGGGAGTGGGAAGATACGCAGTATTTT
TRBJ2-5 | TRBD2 | TRBV10-3 | few | CAISEGLAGVVETQYF | TGTGCCATCAGTGAAGGACTAGCGGGAGTGGTTGAGACCCAGTACTTC
TRBJ1-1 | NA | TRBV2 | NA | CASSGYWNTEAFF | TGTGCCAGCAGTGGGTACTGGAACACTGAAGCTTTCTTT
TRBJ2-7 | NA | TRBV6-2/TRBV6-3 | NA | CASSYTGSGFYEQYF | TGTGCCAGCAGTTACACCGGGTCCGGATTCTACGAGCAGTACTTC
TRBJ2-7 | NA | TRBV27 | NA | CASSSPGRGPYEQYF | TGTGCCAGCAGTAGCCCAGGGCGAGGCCCCTACGAGCAGTACTTC
TRBJ2-1 | TRBD2 | TRBV6-1 | few | CASRPGLAGGFEQFF | TGTGCCAGCAGACCAGGACTAGCGGGAGGCTTTGAGCAGTTCTTC